This T cell receptor beta chain was identified during a study of cytomegalovirus exposure and HLA in healthy donors. Study-level findings and limits: The study put 160 or so TCR beta chains on its list as cytomegalovirus-associated. In vitro data verified a few CMV-associated chains as specific for CMV antigens. 87-base-pair reads could not separate some V segments, including TRBV6-2 and TRBV6-3.

To note about this clone: Its target is unknown.

PCR involved 60 Vbeta and 13 Jbeta primers. This table comes from immunoSEQ multiplex PCR, and its TCRdb copy is limited to in-frame clones, with some not included. The sample carries 140,000 or so clones, approximately 74% recorded once. CDR3 length: 13 amino acids. The ends were cut back, 4 bases at V and 0 bases at J, with 4 bases in the middle. Germline CDR1 reads MNHNS; CDR2 reads SASEGT. The chain is built from TRBV6-1 and TRBJ1-5; D is uncertain. This TCR derives from a man between 18 and 29 years old in good health and CMV-seropositive. The sample taken for sequencing was PBMCs. The CDR3 spells CASSGHSNQPQHF. DNA for the CDR3: TGTGCCAGCAGTGGACATAGCAATCAGCCCCAGCATTTT.